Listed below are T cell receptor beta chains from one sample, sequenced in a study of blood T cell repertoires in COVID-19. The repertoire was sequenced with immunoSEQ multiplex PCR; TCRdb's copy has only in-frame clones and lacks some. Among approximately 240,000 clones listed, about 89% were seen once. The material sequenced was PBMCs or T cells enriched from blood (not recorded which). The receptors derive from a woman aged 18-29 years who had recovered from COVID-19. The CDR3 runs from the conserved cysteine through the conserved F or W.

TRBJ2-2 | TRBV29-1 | CSVGPTGTGLTGELFF
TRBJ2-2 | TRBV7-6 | CASSPRAGGDTGELFF
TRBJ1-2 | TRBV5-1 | CASRLPGQGLGGYTF
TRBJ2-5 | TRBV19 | CASAVGQGAETQYF
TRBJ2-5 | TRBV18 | CASSPRLGSKETQYF
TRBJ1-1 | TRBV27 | CASSGRPPEAFF
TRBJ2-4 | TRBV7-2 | CASSTQQGYRKNIQYF
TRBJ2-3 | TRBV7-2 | CASSLSFVSTDTQYF
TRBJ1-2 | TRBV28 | CASRRGTDYGYTF
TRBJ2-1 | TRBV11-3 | CASSELGLSNEQFF
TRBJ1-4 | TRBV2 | CASGGTANEKLFF
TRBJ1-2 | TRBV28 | CASSSGQAGYTF
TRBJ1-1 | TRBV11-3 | CASSLNSLNTEAFF
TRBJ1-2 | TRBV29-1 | CSVEDVGTGYGYTF
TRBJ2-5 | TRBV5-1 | CASSLASTEQETQYF
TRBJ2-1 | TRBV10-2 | CASSGAGGSYNEQFF
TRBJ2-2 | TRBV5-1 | CASSLDGTSGFKDTGELFF
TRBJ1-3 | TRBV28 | CASNPPGQGSGNTIYF
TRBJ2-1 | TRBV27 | CASSPGLAGGPVEQFF
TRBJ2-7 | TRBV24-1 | CATSVAVTGEQYF
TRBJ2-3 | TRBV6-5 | CASRGTDFTDTQYF
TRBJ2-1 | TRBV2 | CASSGEDEQFF
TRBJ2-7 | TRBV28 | CASSANRVGEQYF
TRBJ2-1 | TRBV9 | CASSMSSYNEQFF
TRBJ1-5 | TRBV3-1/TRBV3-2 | CASSQDRLQPQHF
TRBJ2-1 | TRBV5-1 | CASSSGLAGGPYNEQFF
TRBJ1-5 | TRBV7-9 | CASSLGQGNQPQHF
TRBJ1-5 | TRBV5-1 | CASSPGTGGDQPQHF
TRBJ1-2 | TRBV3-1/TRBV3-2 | CASSQALDRARLANYGYTF
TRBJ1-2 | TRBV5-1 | CASSADRSNYGYTF
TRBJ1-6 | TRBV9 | CASSLTGGYNSPLHF
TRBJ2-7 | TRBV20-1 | CSASFDGRSYEQYF
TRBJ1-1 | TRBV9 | CASSVEDRMNTEAFF
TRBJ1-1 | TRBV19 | CASSTPQGTEAFF
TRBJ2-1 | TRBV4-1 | CASSQARNSYNEQFF
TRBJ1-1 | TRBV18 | CASSPPSGGGRAFF
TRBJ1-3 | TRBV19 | CASSTRQGHTIYF
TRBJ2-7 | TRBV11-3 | CASSLDGLAGLLYEQYF
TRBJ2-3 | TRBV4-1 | CASSPGQGGRTDTQYF
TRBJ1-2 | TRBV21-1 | CASSMGVQRDSNYGYTF
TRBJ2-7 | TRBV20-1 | CSASRQGAHSYEQYF
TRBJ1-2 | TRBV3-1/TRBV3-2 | CASSQVRGAWGYTF
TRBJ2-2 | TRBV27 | CASSPDRGATGELFF
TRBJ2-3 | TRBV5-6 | CATWATGQVFTDTQYF
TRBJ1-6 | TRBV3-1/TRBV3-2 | CASRTGRNSPLHF
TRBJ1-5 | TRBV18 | CASRQTGKGQPQHF
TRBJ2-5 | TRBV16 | CASSPWTGAGETQYF
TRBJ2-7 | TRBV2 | CASSLPGPYEQYF
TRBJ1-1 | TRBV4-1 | CASSPYRTGEAFF
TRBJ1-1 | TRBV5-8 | CASSFRGQMNTEAFF
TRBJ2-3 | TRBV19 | CASSPSGDTQYF
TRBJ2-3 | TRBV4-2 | CASSQGRGVTDTQYF
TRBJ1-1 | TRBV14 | CASSQVDPGDAEAFF
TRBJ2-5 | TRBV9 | CASSVEPGGKETQYF